This entry is about one T cell receptor beta chain. Its antigen is still unknown. V lost 3 bases to trimming and J lost 3 bases, with 15 bases between them. This CDR3 is 15 amino acids long. CDR1 and CDR2 from the germline V gene are SGHVS and FNYEAQ. This record belongs to a study of T-cell memory formation after mild COVID-19. 5'RACE primed from the constant segment yielded TCR alpha and TCR beta cDNA libraries bearing sample barcodes and UMIs. TCRdb called the 5' RACE reads again in MiXCR, with one record for every CDR3 protein. The sample shows hundreds of thousands of distinct CDR3 sequences, around 17% of them seen only once. Study-level results: Contracting CD8+ clones were enriched in EMRA, CD4+ mainly in CM and EM. The authors left the SARS-CoV-2 specificity of second-wave clones peaking on day 37 unconfirmed.

This chain joins TRBV7-6 and TRBJ2-7; D might be TRBD2 (6 bases). The sample consisted of PBMCs or a T cell subset sorted from them (not recorded which). The sequence was obtained from a man aged 18 to 30 who had mild COVID-19 (a few samples of this study predate the infection). Cell type and time point are not known. In DNA form, the CDR3 reads TGTGCCAGCAGCTTGGGAGACACGGACTACTACGAGCAGTACGTC. Amino acid sequence: CASSLGDTDYYEQYV.